The clone carrying this T cell receptor beta chain has only a few counts. The data were obtained in a study of beta chain features in type 1 diabetes. Expressed TCRB transcripts were sequenced, since all the RNA that had been isolated was reverse transcribed. Measured with immunoSEQ multiplex PCR; TCRdb has only the in-frame clones, and not every one. This sample has about 150,000 clones, with around 10% found just once. Germline V lookup: CDR1 LNHNV, CDR2 YYDKDF (reference sequence). Germline trimming cut 0 bases from V and 7 bases from J; bases unmatched to any gene: 6. The CDR3 is 16 amino acids. The source material was central memory CD4+ T cells from blood. The V and J genes are TRBV15 and TRBJ2-4; 10 bases match TRBD2. The sequence derives from a young man in good health. The DNA for the CDR3 is TGTGCCACCAGCAGAGAGTTAAGAGCGGGAGGGAACATTCAGTACTTC. Protein: CATSRELRAGGNIQYF.